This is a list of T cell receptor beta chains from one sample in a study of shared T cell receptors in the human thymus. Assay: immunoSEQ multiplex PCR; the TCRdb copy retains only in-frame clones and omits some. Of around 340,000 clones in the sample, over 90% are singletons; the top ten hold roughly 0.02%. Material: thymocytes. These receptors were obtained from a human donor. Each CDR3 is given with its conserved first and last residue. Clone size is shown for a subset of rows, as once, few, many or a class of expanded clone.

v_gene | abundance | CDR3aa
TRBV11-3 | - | CASSQTTQQGSTGELFF
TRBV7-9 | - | CASSLAQGARGNTIYF
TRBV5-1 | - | CASSPWTGQETQYF
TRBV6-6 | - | CASSYRLAAQYF
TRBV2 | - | CASSEAWGGTGAYNEQFF
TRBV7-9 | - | CASSAGMGVLSEPQHF
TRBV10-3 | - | CAISHTHTEAFF
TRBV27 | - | CASDPAPRTYNEQFF
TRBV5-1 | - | CASSLLRRPGEETQYF
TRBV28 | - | CASSFVVDQPQHF
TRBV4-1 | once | CASSPPGLAPGANVLTF
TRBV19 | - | CASSIDSGGGRLTLRANYGYTF
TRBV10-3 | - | CAISRTSGTPPDTQYF
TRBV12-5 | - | CASGSTSGGNTGELFF
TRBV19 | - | CASSTELKGRETQYF
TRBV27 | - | CASSLLLAGGTGELFF
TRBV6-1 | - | CASSGKPYREKGEKLFF
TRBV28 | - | CASSQTYEQYF
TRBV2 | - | CASRNSGRDNEQYF
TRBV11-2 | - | CASTGRWREDDTQYF
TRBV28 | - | CASSFPKTDNQPQHF
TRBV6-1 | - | CAHYGRTGQYF
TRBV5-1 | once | CASRSNETGRAYEQYF
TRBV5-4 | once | CASSQGTPVGYEQYF
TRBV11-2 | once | CASSLASGTAAFF
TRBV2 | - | CASSGTNRGSGGYTF
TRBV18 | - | CASSVDDTNEQFF
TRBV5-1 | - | CASSAGPTAGRKGTDTQYF
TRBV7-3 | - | CASSFVKGARVDEQFF
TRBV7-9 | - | CASSLDYSPLHF
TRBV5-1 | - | CASSLGPGRDTEAFF
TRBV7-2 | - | CASSYLRGGYTF
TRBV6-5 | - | CASSYGQGNQKETQYF
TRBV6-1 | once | CASSNGGQRSYEQYF
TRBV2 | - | CASTLDYRVEKLFF
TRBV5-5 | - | CASSLIPGRYQPQHF